This record covers a single T cell receptor beta chain. Its antigen specificity is not known. No per-base quality is available; no much larger clone lies one base away. To test a precursor-effector relationship among CD4 cytotoxic T cells, bulk UMI-based TCR sequencing was performed on four sorted CD4+ memory subsets (TCM, TEM, IL-7Rhigh TEMRA, IL-7R- TEMRA). The cells came from peripheral blood mononuclear cells that had been isolated from human blood. These data belong to a study of precursors of human CD4 cytotoxic T cells (dated by TCRdb to 2016 to 2019). About the investigation overall: In total, CD4+ memory subsets from some 13 donors went into the bulk TCR-seq analysis. TCR-seq analysis of approximately 15 donors yielded TCRalpha and TCRbeta chain sequences (table S7). Broader findings and caveats from the paper: According to the authors, a human observational design cannot definitively establish the direction of differentiation between precursor and effector cells. Only 13 of the 14 donors were included in some bulk TCR-seq comparisons, suggesting that not every subset was available for every donor. Compared with the TCM and TEM subsets, the IL-7Rhigh and IL-7R- TEMRA subsets had more restricted TCR repertoires, marked by lower diversity and more expanded clonotypes. A bigger share of IL-7Rhigh TEMRA clonotypes consisted of expanded effector clonotypes than was the case for TEM or TCM clonotypes.

Sequencing instrument: Illumina MiSeq. The authors processed their data as follows. Repertoire diversity was measured with the Shannon-Wiener index computed in VDJtools. A TCRbeta clonotype counted as expanded if its clonotype frequency was 3 or higher. TCRdb ran its own pipeline on the public reads, namely fastp trimming at Q25 and MiXCR clone calling, and kept in-frame beta chains. Records with the same CDR3 protein are collapsed into one entry carrying the most frequent genes and DNA. These V and J calls originate from TCRdb's pipeline instead of the authors' own analysis. The sample table shows roughly 250 distinct CDR3 sequences, and 25% to 40% are seen once. The ten largest make up just over 60% of the sample. Reading the germline V gene gives CDR1 SGHDT and CDR2 YYEEEE. Compared with germline, V lacks 2 bases and J lacks 2 bases; bases without a gene match: 2. Inclusive of the bounding cysteine and phenylalanine, the CDR3 is 15 residues long. The entry retains the CDR3 DNA only, 45 bases that are in frame from base 1.

The source is a human donor in good health. The receptor chain draws on TRBV5-6 and TRBJ2-1; 9 junctional bases match TRBD2. The sequencing sample was made of memory CD4+ T cells from blood (PBMCs). The CDR3 has the sequence CASSFSGSAYNEQFF. In nucleotide form, the sequence is TGTGCCAGCAGCTTTAGCGGGAGTGCCTACAATGAGCAGTTCTTC.